This T cell receptor beta chain originates from a study of STAT5B mutations in CD4+ large granular lymphocyte leukemia. Buffy coats from healthy blood donors served as controls. Assay used: immunoSEQ multiplex PCR; TCRdb lists only in-frame clones, some missing. The sample carries some 40,000 clones, about 86% recorded once. The sample consisted of CD4+ T cells from blood buffy coats. The receptor comes from a human donor in good health.

CDR3 coding DNA: TGTGCCAGCAGTGAAGCGTCAGAGCAGCCCCAGCATTTT. It encodes CASSEASEQPQHF. The chain employs TRBV6-1 and TRBJ1-5, with D unresolved. V was trimmed by 0 bases and J by 7 bases, leaving 7 bases between them. The CDR3 runs to 13 residues. Germline V gene sequence: CDR1 MNHNS, CDR2 SASEGT.